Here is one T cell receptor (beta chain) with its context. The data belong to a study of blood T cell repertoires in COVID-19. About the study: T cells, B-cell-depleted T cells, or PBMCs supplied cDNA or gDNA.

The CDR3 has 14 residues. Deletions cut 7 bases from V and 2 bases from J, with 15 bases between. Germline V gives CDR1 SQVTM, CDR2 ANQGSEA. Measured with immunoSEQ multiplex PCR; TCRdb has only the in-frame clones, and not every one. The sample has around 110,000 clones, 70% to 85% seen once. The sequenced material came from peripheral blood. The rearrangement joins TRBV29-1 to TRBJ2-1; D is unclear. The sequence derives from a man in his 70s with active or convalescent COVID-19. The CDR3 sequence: CSAATEIAYNEQFF. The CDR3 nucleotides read TGCAGCGCCGCGACGGAGATCGCCTACAATGAGCAGTTCTTC.